Included here is one T cell receptor (beta chain) sequence, with context. Its specificity is not known. Unique molecular identifiers were used to barcode this TCRbeta library. From the PCR reads, TCRdb called clonotypes with MiXCR, one entry per CDR3 protein. Here the sample spans hundreds of thousands of distinct CDR3 sequences, 15% to 20% being singletons. This specimen belongs to a study of T-cell reconstitution after alpha-beta-depleted transplantation in children. General study findings and limits: T-cell numbers and diversity one year post-transplant derived largely from freshly generated T cells. The study traced high day-60 TCRbeta diversity in some patients to surviving recipient T cells and thymic progenitors. By about two months after transplant, alpha-beta T cells reportedly arose from several hundred graft clones that had expanded.

The V end lost 2 bases, the J end lost 2 bases, and 16 bases lay between the germline ends. CDR1 SEHNR and CDR2 FQNEAQ come from the germline V gene (reference sequence). There are 16 residues in the CDR3. The sequence came from a boy under two years old who had a stem cell transplant for Wiskott-Aldrich syndrome, so the T cells may come from the graft donor. The chain links TRBV7-9 to TRBJ2-7, with D tentatively TRBD1 or TRBD2 (5 bases each). The sequencing here drew on PBMCs, mostly from graft donor cells, taken 360 days after TCRalphabeta/CD19-depleted stem cell transplant. CDR3 residues: CASSLYGTYSTYEQYF. The DNA of the CDR3 is TGTGCCAGCAGCTTATATGGGACCTATTCCACCTACGAGCAGTACTTC.